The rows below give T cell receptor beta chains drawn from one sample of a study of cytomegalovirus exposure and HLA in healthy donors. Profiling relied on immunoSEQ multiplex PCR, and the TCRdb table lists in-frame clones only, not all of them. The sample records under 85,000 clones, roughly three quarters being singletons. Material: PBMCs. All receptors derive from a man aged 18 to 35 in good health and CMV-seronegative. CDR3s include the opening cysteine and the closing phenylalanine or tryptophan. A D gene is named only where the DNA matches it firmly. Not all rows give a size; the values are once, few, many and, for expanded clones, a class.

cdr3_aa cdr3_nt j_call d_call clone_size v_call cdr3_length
CASSPILSVSIGANVLTF TGTGCCAGCAGTCCTATACTGAGCGTGTCAATTGGGGCCAACGTCCTGACTTTC TRBJ2-6 . few TRBV27 18
CASSLSSGSGGYTF TGTGCCAGCAGCTTGTCGTCAGGGTCTGGCGGCTACACCTTC TRBJ1-2 . . TRBV5-5 14
CASSTDRGNTGELFF TGTGCCAGCAGTACCGACAGGGGGAACACCGGGGAGCTGTTTTTT TRBJ2-2 TRBD1 . TRBV6-5 15
CASSIATTSGFSNEQFF TGTGCCAGTAGTATTGCAACTACTAGCGGGTTTTCAAATGAGCAGTTCTTC TRBJ2-1 TRBD2 . TRBV19 17
CASSVAGTANEKLFF TGTGCCAGCAGCGTAGCGGGGACAGCTAATGAAAAACTGTTTTTT TRBJ1-4 TRBD1 once TRBV9 15
CASSILGTNTGELFF TGTGCCAGTAGTATTTTGGGGACTAACACCGGGGAGCTGTTTTTT TRBJ2-2 . . TRBV19 15
CASSLVGASTDTQYF TGTGCCAGCAGCTTGGTGGGGGCTAGCACAGATACGCAGTATTTT TRBJ2-3 . . TRBV11-1 15
CASRISGAGELFF TGTGCCAGCAGGATCTCCGGGGCCGGGGAGCTGTTTTTT TRBJ2-2 . . TRBV2 13
CATSRDRVINTYSPLHF TGTGCCACCAGCAGAGACCGGGTGATTAATACGTATTCACCCCTCCACTTT TRBJ1-6 . . TRBV15 17
CAWSPKPGKVSGNTIYF TGTGCCTGGAGTCCAAAACCCGGGAAAGTCTCTGGAAACACCATATATTTT TRBJ1-3 . once TRBV30 17
CASSATRGLANEQFF TGCGCCAGCAGTGCGACGAGGGGGCTAGCCAATGAGCAGTTCTTC TRBJ2-1 TRBD1 . TRBV10-2 15
CASRLDSSYYGYTF TGTGCCAGCAGGCTGGACAGCTCCTACTATGGCTACACCTTC TRBJ1-2 . . TRBV6-1 14
CASSSTGTGGYGYTF TGTGCCAGCAGTAGCACCGGGACAGGGGGTTATGGCTACACCTTC TRBJ1-2 TRBD1 . TRBV5-4 15
CATSRGDLDYGITDTQYF TGTGCCACCAGCAGAGGCGACCTAGATTACGGGATCACAGATACGCAGTATTTT TRBJ2-3 . once TRBV15 18
CASSVVGGQGWETQYF TGTGCCAGCAGCGTAGTTGGAGGACAGGGGTGGGAGACCCAGTACTTC TRBJ2-5 TRBD1 . TRBV9 16
CASNTGGEGNTIYF TGTGCCAGCAACACAGGGGGCGAGGGAAACACCATATATTTT TRBJ1-3 TRBD1 . TRBV6-1 14
CASSLEQGNEKLFF TGCGCCAGCAGCTTAGAACAGGGGAATGAAAAACTGTTTTTT TRBJ1-4 TRBD1 . TRBV5-1 14
CASSARSTDTQYF TGTGCCAGCAGCGCCAGGAGCACAGATACGCAGTATTTT TRBJ2-3 . . TRBV7-2 13
CASRSSLGGDWSIQYF TGTGCCAGCCGTTCTTCTCTTGGGGGGGATTGGAGCATTCAGTACTTC TRBJ2-4 TRBD2 few TRBV6-5 16
CASSLWPAQGQYF TGTGCCAGCAGCCTTTGGCCCGCGCAGGGGCAGTACTTC TRBJ2-7 . . TRBV6-1 13
CASSVQGLADSASTDTQYF TGTGCCAGCAGCGTCCAGGGACTAGCGGACTCTGCTAGCACAGATACGCAGTATTTT TRBJ2-3 TRBD2 . TRBV9 19
CASRRGQGKDTEAFF TGTGCCAGCAGGCGTGGACAGGGGAAGGACACTGAAGCTTTCTTT TRBJ1-1 TRBD1 . TRBV6-6 15
CASSLLQGKNSPLHF TGTGCCAGCAGCTTGTTACAGGGGAAAAATTCACCCCTCCACTTT TRBJ1-6 TRBD1 . TRBV5-8 15
CASTKGQGSNYGYTF TGTGCCAGTACGAAGGGACAGGGATCCAACTATGGCTACACCTTC TRBJ1-2 TRBD1 . TRBV19 15
CASSVGDSGPQYF TGTGCCAGCAGCGTAGGTGACAGCGGGCCGCAGTATTTT TRBJ2-3 . . TRBV9 13
CASSAWGAQYF TGTGCCAGCAGTGCATGGGGGGCCCAGTACTTC TRBJ2-5 . . TRBV2 11
CSVEGGVSYEQYF TGCAGCGTTGAGGGGGGGGTCTCCTACGAGCAGTACTTC TRBJ2-7 TRBD2 . TRBV29-1 13
CASSLQGAGTGELFF TGTGCCAGCAGCTTACAGGGGGCGGGCACCGGGGAGCTGTTTTTT TRBJ2-2 TRBD1 . TRBV7-2 15
CASSERKGADTEAFF TGTGCCAGCAGTGAACGGAAGGGGGCGGACACTGAAGCTTTCTTT TRBJ1-1 TRBD1 . TRBV6-1 15
CATSREGDFVSEAFF TGTGCCACCAGCAGAGAGGGGGACTTTGTCTCTGAAGCTTTCTTT TRBJ1-1 . . TRBV15 15
CASSLAGTGSMYEQYF TGTGCCAGCAGCTTAGCGGGGACAGGGAGTATGTACGAGCAGTACTTC TRBJ2-7 TRBD1 . TRBV7-2 16
CASSPWTFFGDTQYF TGTGCCAGTAGTCCCTGGACTTTCTTTGGAGATACGCAGTATTTT TRBJ2-3 . . TRBV19 15
CASRTGSNPLHF TGCGCCAGTAGGACAGGTAGCAATCCCCTCCACTTT TRBJ1-6 TRBD1 . TRBV5-1 12
CASSSKMGRQTNEKLFF TGTGCCAGCAGCTCCAAAATGGGGCGACAGACTAATGAAAAACTGTTTTTT TRBJ1-4 . . TRBV7-6 17
CASSLDRLAGNTGELFF TGTGCCAGCAGCTTAGACAGACTAGCGGGGAACACCGGGGAGCTGTTTTTT TRBJ2-2 TRBD2 few TRBV7-2 17